This T cell receptor (beta chain) emerged from a study of Graves' ophthalmopathy and Graves' hyperthyroidism. As for the study in general: The stable label applied to hyperthyroidism with no ophthalmopathy within 18 months of follow-up.

Other autoimmune disease, uncontrolled infection, pregnancy and lactation led to exclusion. Patients were diagnosed from clinical symptoms, serum thyroxine, TRAb, thyroid ultrasound and orbital computed tomography. This clonotype was seen more than once but under ten times. This CDR3 comprises 20 residues. V was cut by 1 base and J by 4 bases, with 28 bases left in between. Germline V CDR1 and CDR2: KGHSY, FQNENV. Amplification of TCR beta CDR3 regions used RNA transcripts. Investigators did first-round RT-PCR with HTBI primers, then second-round multiplex PCR. TCRdb analysed the multiplex PCR reads with MiXCR anew, one entry per CDR3 protein. Found here are about 1.1 million distinct CDR3 sequences, about 40% of them singletons; the top ten hold 11%.

Sequencing used peripheral blood or thyroid tissue (not recorded which). The genes are TRBV16 and TRBJ1-1, with TRBD1 as a possible D gene (6 bases). The sequence was obtained from an adult man with Graves' hyperthyroidism. The CDR3 DNA reads as TGTGCCAGCAGCCAATTTCTTCCGAACACCGGGACACTGGATGCCACTGAAGCTTTCTTT. Translating it yields CASSQFLPNTGTLDATEAFF.